These 30 T cell receptor beta chains came from one sample sequenced in a study of CD8+CD57+ T cells in acquired aplastic anemia. Genomic DNA acted as the template from which TCR beta VDJ combination and CDR3 sequence profiling were carried out. TCRdb reprocessed the reads via MiXCR and lists one record per CDR3 protein. The repertoire consists of some 200,000 distinct CDR3 sequences, with less than 50% occurring once and the leading ten covering 1.8%. Before being chosen for sequencing, patients had shown CD8+CD57+ cell expansion by flow cytometry. The specimen was sorted CD4+, CD8+, or CD8+CD57+ T cells (not recorded which) from PBMCs. These receptors originate from a human donor with aplastic anemia.

This clonotype showed up just once. The J gene is TRBJ1-2, the V gene TRBV2, with D possibly TRBD1 on 6 matching bases. V gave up 7 bases and J gave up 2 bases, with 14 bases separating them. From germline, CDR1 is SNHLY and CDR2 FYNNEI. This CDR3 region has 14 residues. CDR3 amino acids: CASTQGGQNYGYTF. The CDR3, as DNA: TGTGCCAGCACCCAGGGAGGACAGAACTATGGCTACACCTTC.

The sample holds many counts of this clonotype. The CDR3 region has the DNA TGTGCCAGCAGCTCCGGGACTAGCTACGAGCAGTACTTC. Translating it yields CASSSGTSYEQYF. This chain connects TRBV13 to TRBJ2-7; 8 bases line up with TRBD2. The J segment lost 3 bases and the V segment lost 4 bases, leaving 2 bases of the junction unmatched. This CDR3 spans 13 amino acids. Germline CDR1 PRHDT, CDR2 FYEKMQ (reference sequence).

This clonotype was detected a few times. The chain links TRBV20-1 to TRBJ2-2; TRBD2 aligns across 13 bases. The CDR3 extends over 18 amino acids. In germline, CDR1 is DFQATT, CDR2 SNEGSKA (reference sequence). The V segment lost 0 bases and the J segment 3 bases; nucleotides outside the gene matches: 7. The CDR3 here is CSARDSTSGGYDTGELFF. In DNA, the CDR3 is TGCAGTGCTAGAGATTCGACTAGCGGGGGGTATGACACCGGGGAGCTGTTTTTT.

This clonotype appeared once. This rearrangement joins TRBV11-2 to TRBJ2-3; 8 bases line up with TRBD2. From germline, CDR1 is SGHAT and CDR2 FQNNGV. The CDR3 loop spans 15 amino acids. With 5 bases clipped from V and 2 bases from J, the junction kept 6 bases outside the gene matches. The CDR3, as DNA: TGTGCCAGCAGCAACGCGGGGGGATCCACAGATACGCAGTATTTT. The encoded protein is CASSNAGGSTDTQYF.

The chain employs TRBV20-1 and TRBJ1-3; D not certain. Germline lookup yields CDR1 DFQATT and CDR2 SNEGSKA (reference sequence). The ends were cut back, 2 bases at V and 0 bases at J, with 11 bases in the middle. The CDR3 length is 15 residues. The CDR3 sequence is CSARPGGRSGNTIYF. For the CDR3, the DNA is TGCAGTGCTAGACCCGGTGGGCGCTCTGGAAACACCATATATTTT.

The chain couples TRBV7-9 to TRBJ1-1; 9 bases are shared with TRBD1. The CDR3 loop spans 14 amino acids. Per the germline V gene, CDR1 is SEHNR and CDR2 is FQNEAQ (reference sequence). With 5 bases clipped from V and 6 bases from J, the junction kept 7 bases outside the gene matches. The CDR3 here is CASSPGTGIPEAFF. The DNA of the CDR3 is TGTGCCAGCAGCCCCGGGACAGGGATCCCTGAAGCTTTCTTT. The full variable domain, completed using reference TRBV7-9 and TRBJ1-1, is DTGVSQNPRHKITKRGQNVTFRCDPISEHNRLYWYRQTLGQGPEFLTYFQNEAQLEKSRLLSDRFSAERPKGSFSTLEIQRTEQGDSAMYLCASSPGTGIPEAFFGQGTRLTVV.

Many counts were recorded for this clonotype. The rearrangement joins TRBV4-1 to TRBJ1-5, with D maybe TRBD1 (6 bases). The CDR3 has 17 residues. Germline V lookup: CDR1 MGHRA, CDR2 YSYEKL. V lost 5 bases, J lost 3 bases, and 20 bases lay in between. The CDR3 DNA reads as TGCGCCAGCAGCGCACATCAGCTGGGGGCCCACAATCAGCCCCAGCATTTT. Translation gives CASSAHQLGAHNQPQHF.

This clonotype was counted at least ten times. This sequence joins TRBV30 and TRBJ2-5; possibly TRBD1 or TRBD2 for D (6 bases each). Germline V CDR1 and CDR2: GTSNPN, SVGIG (reference sequence). The CDR3 consists of 16 residues. Trimming removed 0 bases at V and 1 base at J, with 15 bases between. CDR3 amino acids: CAWSVQGGLRQETQYF. The CDR3 nucleotides are TGTGCCTGGAGTGTACAAGGGGGACTTCGCCAAGAGACCCAGTACTTC.

This clonotype was found many times. The chain recombines TRBV19 with TRBJ2-7, with a tentative D call TRBD2 (5 bases). In germline, CDR1 is LNHDA, CDR2 SQIVND (reference sequence). V lost 6 bases to trimming and J lost 5 bases, with 8 bases between them. This CDR3 is built from 11 residues. CDR3 protein: CASSKLDEQYF. The CDR3 nucleotides read TGTGCCAGTAGCAAACTAGACGAGCAGTACTTC.

Comments on this clonotype: An end of the junction differs from the germline gene, which may be a read error. This chain joins TRBV28 and TRBJ1-5, with 8 positions matching TRBD1. Germline CDR1 is MDHEN and CDR2 is SYDVKM. The CDR3 consists of 15 residues. The CDR3 bases are TGTGCCAGCAGTCTCCCTCCAGGGGGCGGTCAGCTCCAGCATTTT. It translates to CASSLPPGGGQLQHF.

The chain joins TRBV2 to TRBJ2-7; D is perhaps TRBD1 or TRBD2 (5 bases each). The CDR3 length is 13 residues. V shed 7 bases and J shed 7 bases, with 17 bases lying between them. Per germline, CDR1 SNHLY and CDR2 FYNNEI. The DNA for the CDR3 is TGTGCCAGCACCCTGCAGGGAGTGGGGGAGCAGTACTTC. The encoded protein is CASTLQGVGEQYF.

The J gene is TRBJ2-5, the V gene TRBV30, with 7 bases identical to TRBD2. Germline lookup yields CDR1 GTSNPN and CDR2 SVGIG (reference sequence). The V gene end was trimmed by 2 bases and the J gene end by 4 bases; junction bases not matched to a gene: 4. This CDR3 spans 13 amino acids. Written as DNA, the CDR3 is TGTGCCTGGAGTCAAGGACTAGGAGAGACCCAGTACTTC. Amino acids: CAWSQGLGETQYF.

The table lists this clonotype with a few counts. DNA of the CDR3: TGTGCCACCAGTTTAGGGGGCAATCAGCCCCAGCATTTT. It encodes CATSLGGNQPQHF. The V gene is TRBV24-1, the J gene TRBJ1-5; the D gene is possibly TRBD1 (5 bases). Per the germline V gene, CDR1 is KGHDR and CDR2 is SFDVKD. The V end was cut by 6 bases, the J end by 2 bases, with 7 bases between. The CDR3 covers 13 residues.

This clonotype was detected many times. V is TRBV7-2 and J is TRBJ2-2; possibly TRBD1 for D (6 bases). Looked up from germline, CDR1 is SGHTA and CDR2 is FQGNSA. Trimming removed 3 bases from V and 3 bases from J, with 8 bases in between. The CDR3 covers 14 residues. CDR3 in amino acids: CASSFRTDTGELFF. In DNA, the CDR3 is TGTGCCAGCAGCTTTAGGACAGACACCGGGGAGCTGTTTTTT. Complete variable domain (other parts from reference TRBV7-2 and TRBJ2-2): GAGVSQSPSNKVTEKGKDVELRCDPISGHTALYWYRQSLGQGLEFLIYFQGNSAPDKSGLPSDRFSAERTGGSVSTLTIQRTQQEDSAVYLCASSFRTDTGELFFGEGSRLTVL.

CDR3 sequence: CSVILSKRGGNEQFF. For the CDR3, the DNA is TGCAGTGTCATCCTGAGCAAGCGGGGGGGCAATGAGCAGTTCTTC. The rearrangement links TRBV20-1 to TRBJ2-1, with 10 bases that match TRBD2. CDR1 is DFQATT and CDR2 is SNEGSKA in the germline V gene (reference sequence). This CDR3 has 15 amino acids. Germline trimming cut 7 bases from V and 6 bases from J; bases unmatched to any gene: 12.

The chain carries TRBV10-1 and TRBJ2-3; weak D call: TRBD2 (6 bases). Germline values: CDR1 WNHNN, CDR2 SYGVQD (reference sequence). Trimming removed 8 bases from V and 4 bases from J, with 13 bases in between. The CDR3 length is 13 residues. The CDR3 here is CASALSGSDTQYF. Here the CDR3 DNA reads TGCGCCAGCGCGCTTAGCGGATCAGATACGCAGTATTTT.

This clonotype has a count of ten or more. V and J are TRBV24-1 and TRBJ1-2, with 9 bases lining up with TRBD1. V lost 6 bases, J lost 7 bases, and 11 bases stayed unmatched. Germline V gives CDR1 KGHDR, CDR2 SFDVKD. There are 15 residues in the CDR3. CDR3 nucleotide sequence: TGTGCCACCAGTTTCTTCACAGGGGGCATTCTTGGCTACACCTTC. The encoded protein is CATSFFTGGILGYTF.

This clonotype was counted between two and nine times. The junction and the germline gene differ at one end; a read error may be behind it. This chain links TRBV6-5 with TRBJ2-3; 10 bases are a match to TRBD2. The CDR3 extends over 15 amino acids. Germline V gene sequence: CDR1 MNHEY, CDR2 SVGAGI. In nucleotides, the CDR3 is TGTGCCAGCAGTTCGGCTAGCGGGAGAACAGATATGCAGTATTTT. Translation: CASSSASGRTDMQYF.

With respect to this clonotype: One junction end does not reproduce the germline sequence, and a read error may be involved. V gene TRBV11-2 combines with J gene TRBJ2-3, with a possible D match to TRBD1 (6 bases). The CDR3 length is 13 residues. The germline CDR1 and CDR2 sequences are SGHAT and FQNNGV. The CDR3 nucleotides are TGTGCCAGCAGCAAACAGGGAACAGATACGCATTATTTT. Translation gives CASSKQGTDTHYF.

The table lists this clonotype with many counts. This chain uses TRBV6-1 with TRBJ2-1; TRBD2 aligns across 7 bases. This CDR3 spans 15 amino acids. With 8 bases clipped from V and 7 bases from J, the junction kept 14 bases outside the gene matches. CDR1 and CDR2 from the germline V gene are MNHNS and SASEGT. CDR3 sequence: CASRNGRPRDNEQFF. The CDR3, as DNA: TGTGCCAGCCGGAACGGGAGGCCCAGAGATAATGAGCAGTTCTTC.

At least ten counts were recorded for this clonotype. DNA of the CDR3: TGTGCCAGCACCGGGGGCAATCAGCCCCAGCATTTT. Its translation is CASTGGNQPQHF. The chain couples TRBV6-1 to TRBJ1-5, with D unresolved. The CDR3 is 12 amino acids. Germline values: CDR1 MNHNS, CDR2 SASEGT. V gave up 7 bases and J gave up 2 bases, with 6 bases separating them.

Ten or more counts support this clonotype. The chain recombines TRBV6-1 with TRBJ1-5, with D perhaps matching TRBD1 (5 bases). There are 11 residues in the CDR3. V was cut by 9 bases and J by 6 bases, with 9 bases left in between. Per germline, CDR1 MNHNS and CDR2 SASEGT. The chain's CDR3 is CASSQGQPQHF. CDR3 nucleotides: TGTGCCAGTTCTCAGGGTCAGCCCCAGCATTTT.

Ten or more counts support this clonotype. This chain links TRBV10-3 with TRBJ1-1; 8 bases match TRBD1. The CDR3 consists of 13 residues. Germline V lookup: CDR1 ENHRY, CDR2 SYGVKD. The trim removed 3 bases at V and 8 bases at J, leaving 5 bases unmatched. CDR3 residues: CAISDPDRAEAFF. The CDR3 DNA reads TGTGCCATCAGTGATCCGGACAGGGCGGAAGCTTTCTTT.

The gene calls are TRBV7-9 and TRBJ2-7, with D possibly matching TRBD2 (6 bases). V was clipped by 5 bases and J by 6 bases, with 11 bases between them. The CDR3 runs 12 residues. The germline V gene encodes CDR1 SEHNR and CDR2 FQNEAQ (reference sequence). The CDR3 DNA follows: TGTGCCAGCAGCACTCGACTAGGCGAGCAGTACTTC. Encoded protein: CASSTRLGEQYF.

As to this clonotype: This CDR3 fails to terminate in the conserved phenylalanine or tryptophan, so it likely reflects a read error. The chain combines TRBV5-1 with TRBJ2-7; D is possibly TRBD1 (9 bases). Germline V gene sequence: CDR1 SGHRS, CDR2 YFSETQ. Trimming cost V 5 bases and J 3 bases, with 18 bases left between them. CDR3 length: 15 amino acids. The CDR3 bases are TGCGCCAGCAGTTTCGCGGGGGGACAGGGCTACGAGCAGTACCTC. Translated, it gives CASSFAGGQGYEQYL.

Turning to this clonotype: A read error may account for a junction end that differs from germline. The genes are TRBV7-6 and TRBJ2-7; 7 nucleotides align to TRBD1. CDR1 and CDR2 from the germline V gene are SGHVS and FNYEAQ. The CDR3 sequence is 16 residues long. CDR3 residues: CTSSPNIYRGPYEQYF. As DNA, the CDR3 is TGTACCAGCAGCCCCAATATCTACAGGGGTCCCTACGAGCAGTACTTC. Full variable domain (outside the CDR3, taken from reference TRBV7-6 and TRBJ2-7): GAGVSQSPRYKVTKRGQDVALRCDPISGHVSLYWYRQALGQGPEFLTYFNYEAQQDKSGLPNDRFSAERPEGSISTLTIQRTEQRDSAMYRCTSSPNIYRGPYEQYFGPGTRLTVT.

The V call is TRBV12-3 or TRBV12-4, the J call TRBJ2-1; D might be TRBD1 or TRBD2, each matching 5 bases. V was clipped by 7 bases and J by 7 bases, with 17 bases between them. The CDR3 has 14 amino acids. CDR3 sequence (DNA): TGTGCCAGCACCACGAGGGGCCCTTATAATGAGCAGTTCTTC. As protein: CASTTRGPYNEQFF.

This clonotype was detected many times. The chain is built from TRBV3-1 and TRBJ2-1; D is unresolved. This CDR3 spans 15 amino acids. Germline CDR1 reads LGHDT; CDR2 reads YNNKEL (reference sequence). The ends were cut back, 4 bases at V and 0 bases at J, with 10 bases in the middle. In DNA, the CDR3 is TGTGCCAGCAGCCTGTCCTTCAGCTCCTACAATGAGCAGTTCTTC. This translates into CASSLSFSSYNEQFF.

This chain uses TRBV6-5 with TRBJ1-5; D is unclear. CDR3 length: 15 residues. Per germline, CDR1 MNHEY and CDR2 SVGAGI. The V end lost 0 bases, the J end lost 0 bases, and 6 bases lay between the germline ends. CDR3 region: CASSYSGNSNQPQHF. CDR3 DNA sequence: TGTGCCAGCAGTTACTCCGGGAATAGCAATCAGCCCCAGCATTTT.

This rearrangement joins TRBV10-3 to TRBJ1-2; maybe TRBD1 (5 bases). Germline lookup yields CDR1 ENHRY and CDR2 SYGVKD. V was cut by 6 bases and J by 3 bases, with 11 bases left in between. The CDR3 runs 13 residues. DNA for the CDR3: TGTGCCATCAGAATAGACAGCGACTATGGCTACACCTTC. Its translation: CAIRIDSDYGYTF.